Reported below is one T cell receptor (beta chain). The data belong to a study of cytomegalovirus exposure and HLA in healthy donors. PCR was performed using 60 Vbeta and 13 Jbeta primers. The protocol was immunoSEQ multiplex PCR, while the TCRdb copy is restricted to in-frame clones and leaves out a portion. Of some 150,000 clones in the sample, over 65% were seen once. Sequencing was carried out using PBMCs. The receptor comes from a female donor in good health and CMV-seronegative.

The CDR3, as DNA: TGTGCCAGCAGCCCCTTTGGAGGGAACACTGAAGCTTTCTTT. It encodes CASSPFGGNTEAFF. The J gene is TRBJ1-1, the V gene TRBV7-9; D is undetermined. The V and J ends lost 5 bases and 1 base respectively, with 11 bases between them. This CDR3 has 14 amino acids. Germline V gene sequence: CDR1 SEHNR, CDR2 FQNEAQ (reference sequence).